Listed below are T cell receptor beta chains from one sample, sequenced in a study of blood T cell repertoires in COVID-19. Method: immunoSEQ multiplex PCR; TCRdb's copy keeps in-frame clones and lacks some. The table lists 120,000 to 150,000 clones, roughly 80% of them singletons. The sample consisted of peripheral blood. The receptors originated from a human donor with acute or convalescent COVID-19. The donor label of this sample is uncertain. CDR3s include the opening cysteine and the closing phenylalanine or tryptophan. D genes are given only for firm matches. Size is omitted from some rows. Given values are once, few, many or a class for expanded clones.

d_gene	abundance	j_gene	v_gene	CDR3aa	CDR3nt
.	.	TRBJ1-2	TRBV5-6	CASSLLTVRNYGYTF	TGTGCCAGCAGCTTGCTGACAGTACGGAACTATGGCTACACCTTC
TRBD1	few	TRBJ1-5	TRBV10-3	CAISETRTGRQPQHF	TGTGCCATCAGTGAGACCCGGACAGGGAGACAGCCCCAGCATTTT
TRBD1	.	TRBJ1-1	TRBV27	CASLRQGGTEAFF	TGTGCCAGCCTACGACAGGGTGGAACTGAAGCTTTCTTT
.	few	TRBJ1-1	TRBV5-4	CASSLTQGSPFF	TGTGCCAGCAGCTTAACTCAGGGTAGCCCTTTCTTT
TRBD1	.	TRBJ1-1	TRBV7-8	CASSLAPQGVTEAFF	TGTGCCAGCAGCTTAGCGCCACAGGGGGTCACTGAAGCTTTCTTT
.	.	TRBJ1-5	TRBV7-9	CASSIGGASNQPQHF	TGTGCCAGCAGCATTGGGGGGGCTAGCAATCAGCCCCAGCATTTT
.	.	TRBJ1-2	TRBV6-2/TRBV6-3	CASSTRGNYGYTF	TGTGCCAGCAGTACCAGAGGGAACTATGGCTACACCTTC
TRBD1	.	TRBJ1-1	TRBV28	CASSLAGQGTGGAFF	TGTGCCAGCAGTTTAGCGGGACAGGGGACGGGAGGAGCTTTCTTT
.	once	TRBJ1-2	TRBV18	CASSPAGSYGYTF	TGTGCCAGCTCACCCGCGGGTTCCTATGGCTACACCTTC
.	.	TRBJ2-5	TRBV23-1	CAIPTSRDQETQYF	TGCGCCATTCCGACTTCCCGGGACCAAGAGACCCAGTACTTC
TRBD2	.	TRBJ2-2	TRBV5-1	CASSLGLAGTGELFF	TGCGCCAGCAGCTTGGGACTAGCGGGGACCGGGGAGCTGTTTTTT
TRBD2	.	TRBJ2-5	TRBV9	CASNRAGGNQETQYF	TGTGCCAGCAACCGAGCGGGGGGAAATCAAGAGACCCAGTACTTC
.	.	TRBJ2-2	TRBV4-2	CASSQGLLNTGELFF	TGTGCCAGCAGCCAAGGACTATTGAACACCGGGGAGCTGTTTTTT
TRBD1	.	TRBJ2-7	TRBV4-1	CASSPVQGQAYEQYF	TGCGCCAGCAGCCCAGTCCAGGGACAGGCCTACGAGCAGTACTTC
.	.	TRBJ1-2	TRBV6-5	CASTRGLANYGYTF	TGTGCCAGCACTCGGGGGTTAGCTAACTATGGCTACACCTTC
.	.	TRBJ1-1	TRBV7-2	CASSFLYTEAFF	TGTGCCAGCAGCTTCTTGTACACTGAAGCTTTCTTT
TRBD1	.	TRBJ2-2	TRBV5-5	CASSPGTDESGELFF	TGTGCCAGCAGCCCTGGGACAGATGAGTCCGGGGAGCTGTTTTTT
.	.	TRBJ1-1	TRBV5-1	CVPGQSNTEAFF	TGCGTACCTGGGCAGTCGAACACTGAAGCTTTCTTT
.	.	TRBJ1-5	TRBV5-1	CASSLSSPLYQPQHF	TGCGCCAGCAGCTTGAGTAGTCCCCTTTATCAGCCCCAGCATTTT
TRBD1	.	TRBJ1-1	TRBV2	CASSLQGGHNEAFF	TGTGCCAGCAGTCTACAGGGGGGGCATAATGAAGCTTTCTTT
.	.	TRBJ2-1	TRBV6-5	CATIGGGSLEKFF	TGTGCCACCATCGGAGGGGGCTCCCTGGAAAAGTTCTTC
.	once	TRBJ1-2	TRBV13	CASSLGQNYGYTF	TGTGCCAGCAGCTTAGGACAGAACTATGGCTACACCTTC
.	few	TRBJ2-7	TRBV2	CASSREAGGRGYEQYF	TGTGCCAGCAGTAGGGAGGCCGGGGGTCGAGGGTACGAGCAGTACTTC
.	.	TRBJ2-1	TRBV7-9	CASSAREHSYNEQFF	TGTGCCAGCAGCGCCCGGGAACACTCCTACAATGAGCAGTTCTTC